Sequencing of this TCR beta chain was carried out in a study of T cells in localized non-small cell lung cancer. As concerns this clone: Its antigen remains unidentified.

Study observations and caveats: Uninvolved adjacent lung, not tumor, had the highest T cell clonality. Heterogeneity cannot be ruled out, as sequencing used one tumor region only. Across samples, adjacent lung featured a median approximately 60 of the top 100 tumor clones.

Data came from immunoSEQ multiplex PCR; TCRdb stores just in-frame clones and leaves some out. In the table there are approximately 9,000 clones, around 92% of which are singletons. In germline, CDR1 is LGHNT, CDR2 FRNRAP. With V trimmed by 0 bases and J by 4 bases, 11 bases remained unmatched. This CDR3 is built from 18 residues. This clonotype was sampled from a woman between 35 and 75 years old with stage I squamous cell lung carcinoma. The chain recombines TRBV12-5 with TRBJ1-4, with 7 nucleotides matching TRBD1. Sequenced material: peripheral blood, taken before any cancer treatment. CDR3 amino acids: CASGLVGGGNHLNEKLFF. In nucleotides, the CDR3 is TGTGCTAGTGGTTTGGTAGGGGGCGGAAACCATCTTAATGAAAAACTGTTTTTT.